The next 10 T cell receptor beta chains were all read from a single sample in a study of response to subunit inactivated influenza vaccine. TCRdb itself ran the RT-PCR reads through MiXCR, one entry per CDR3 protein. Of 750,000 to 850,000 distinct CDR3 sequences in the sample, around 20% were seen once. The sample consisted of PBMCs from blood, taken roughly 5 days after vaccination. These receptor sequences come from a man aged 45 to 65 who received an inactivated influenza vaccine.

The table lists this clonotype with a few counts. The rearrangement uses TRBV4-1 and TRBJ2-2; D gene ambiguous. This CDR3 region has 13 residues. Looked up from germline, CDR1 is MGHRA and CDR2 is YSYEKL. Trimming took 2 bases from V and 8 from J, leaving 9 bases between them. The CDR3 protein is CASSQIGPGELFF. In DNA form, the CDR3 reads TGCGCCAGCAGCCAAATTGGACCGGGGGAGCTGTTTTTT.

This clonotype has just a few counts. The chain carries TRBV5-1 and TRBJ2-3; either TRBD1 or TRBD2 may supply D (5 bases each). Germline loops: CDR1 SGHRS, CDR2 YFSETQ. There are 15 residues in the CDR3. V gave up 3 bases and J gave up 2 bases, with 13 bases separating them. The CDR3 DNA reads TGCGCCAGCAGCTGGCCGGGGCCGGACACAGATACGCAGTATTTT. It is translated as CASSWPGPDTDTQYF.

As concerns this clonotype: This may be a read error: a much more frequent sequence differs by one nucleotide. The chain links TRBV5-6 to TRBJ2-1; perhaps TRBD1 as D (6 bases). The length of the CDR3 is 15 residues. Germline-derived CDR1 and CDR2 are SGHDT and YYEEEE. V lost 5 bases to trimming and J lost 5 bases, with 17 bases between them. CDR3 region: CASRHGTRGDNEQFF. The CDR3 coding sequence is TGTGCCAGCAGACACGGGACAAGGGGCGACAATGAGCAGTTCTTC.

The V gene is TRBV5-1, the J gene TRBJ2-5; weak D call: TRBD1 (5 bases). V gave up 1 base and J gave up 1 base, with 8 bases separating them. The CDR3 has 14 amino acids. Per the germline V gene, CDR1 is SGHRS and CDR2 is YFSETQ. The CDR3 sequence: CASSLQGSQETQYF. For the CDR3, the DNA is TGCGCCAGCAGCTTGCAGGGTTCCCAAGAGACCCAGTACTTC.

The chain couples TRBV4-2 to TRBJ2-7, with 8 bases identical to TRBD1. This CDR3 spans 15 amino acids. CDR1 and CDR2 (germline): LGHNA, YNFKEQ. With V trimmed by 0 bases and J by 3 bases, 4 bases remained unmatched. CDR3 nucleotide sequence: TGTGCCAGCAGCCAAGATGGGACAGGTGTCTACGAGCAGTACTTC. Translating gives CASSQDGTGVYEQYF.

The chain couples TRBV20-1 to TRBJ2-1; TRBD2 matches 7 bases. CDR1 is DFQATT, CDR2 SNEGSKA, per germline (reference sequence). The CDR3 runs 14 residues. With 3 bases clipped from V and 6 bases from J, the junction kept 8 bases outside the gene matches. CDR3 residues: CSASRGSGGNEQFF. CDR3 DNA: TGCAGTGCTAGTCGCGGGAGTGGTGGCAATGAGCAGTTCTTC.

J is TRBJ2-1 and V is TRBV27; 8 bases align to TRBD2. There are 12 residues in the CDR3. V was pared by 4 bases and J by 15 bases, with 8 bases of the junction left unmatched. Germline CDR1 and CDR2: MNHEY and SMNVEV (reference sequence). In DNA form, the CDR3 reads TGTGCCAGCAGTTCCGGACTAGCAGAGTTGTTCTTC. Protein: CASSSGLAELFF.

This clonotype appeared many times. The chain employs TRBV21-1 and TRBJ2-5; whether TRBD1, the table's D call, matches the DNA was not checked. TRBV21-1 is a pseudogene segment. The CDR3 totals 15 residues. The CDR3 nucleotides are TGTGCCAGCAGCAAAGGGGACAGGGGAGAAGAGACCCAGTACTTC. Translation: CASSKGDRGEETQYF.

This chain links TRBV30 with TRBJ1-3; D gene uncertain. This CDR3 has 14 amino acids. Between the trimmed V and J ends, which lost 2 bases and 2 bases, there was a span of 10 bases. Germline CDR1 reads GTSNPN; CDR2 reads SVGIG (reference sequence). CDR3 loop: CAWSKGTAGNTIYF. The CDR3 nucleotides are TGTGCCTGGAGTAAGGGAACTGCTGGAAACACCATATATTTT.

The V gene is TRBV6-2 or TRBV6-3, the J gene TRBJ1-2; 8 bases fit TRBD1. Trimming at V came to 6 bases and at J to 11 bases, leaving 8 bases not matched to a gene. This CDR3 comprises 12 residues. The V gene's germline CDR1 is MNHEY and CDR2 SVGEGT. The CDR3 coding sequence is TGTGCCAGCAGACGGGACAGGACCACTTACACCTTC. This encodes CASRRDRTTYTF.